This note documents a single T cell receptor beta chain sequence. Its antigen is currently not known. An end of the junction differs from the germline gene, which may be a read error. This specimen's time point label, interpreted: about 28 days (+/-7) after the second vaccine dose. AZD1222 recipients given second doses at about 4 weeks or at about 12 weeks were pooled, since spike-specific TCR depth and breadth were not found to differ between the two schedules. Vaccinee samples were obtained from the UK trials COV001 and COV002, which included a single-blind randomized controlled phase 2/3 trial of AZD1222 (ChAdOx1 nCoV-19) in healthy adults. Trial participant PBMC samples were collected at day 0 and day 28 after the second dose for TCRbeta chain sequencing. The CDR3 regions of human TCRbeta chains were subjected to immunosequencing. In the authors' own workflow: TCRs in the repertoires were matched against a reference library of SARS-CoV-2-specific TCRs that had been generated with the MIRA antigen-specificity platform. Breadth was defined as the fraction of unique TCRs that were SARS-CoV-2-associated. Depth was defined as the fraction of total T cells that were SARS-CoV-2-associated. Using the MIRA data, each spike-specific TCR was assigned both to the spike region to which the TCR was reactive and to a CD4 or CD8 class. Log10-transformed breadth and depth values were compared by one-way ANOVA with Sidak's multiple comparisons tests. Entries here come from immuneACCESS through TCRdb and include only in-frame sequences with V and J called. Some clones fail to appear in such tables; in the studies checked, an unresolved V gene covers under half of the shortfall, and the cause of the remainder is unknown. The DNA gave D and trimming, while V, J and clone size come from that table. This sample has 70,000 to 100,000 clones in its table, and roughly 88% of those were observed once. The ten largest clones take up about 3.5% of the sample.

The CDR3, cysteine through phenylalanine, is 12 amino acids long. CDR3 DNA only is kept here, 36 bases in frame from base 1. CDR1 and CDR2 are drawn from the germline V gene: SGHTA, FQGTGA. The sample comes from a study of T cell responses to AZD1222 COVID-19 vaccine (dated by TCRdb to about 2021). For the study in its entirety: A total of just over 230 trial participants underwent TCR sequencing, of whom around 210 had received two doses of AZD1222 and some 26 had received two doses of the MenACWY control vaccine. Trial participants were enrolled by age into subgroups of 18-55, 56-69 and 70-plus years, and 148, 28 and 57 TCR-sequenced participants, respectively, were included in these subgroups.

The study at large found these results: Reportedly, almost half of the unique spike-specific TCRs recognized epitopes lying outside the regions that are mutated in the B.1.351 and B.1.1.7 variants. The vaccine-associated CD4 TCRs covered the entire spike protein, and the dominant responses fell in regions 160-218 and 743-854. Because no day 14 peak-response samples were available, the repertoires could be characterized only after the peak T cell response. Most participants were white British and females outnumbered males, and the authors suggested that clonal diversity may have been underestimated. After two AZD1222 doses, spike-specific TCR breadth and depth were significantly higher than at day 0 and than in MenACWY recipients. Only five to seven AZD1222 recipients were SARS-CoV-2 seropositive at baseline, limiting conclusions about previously exposed vaccinees. In the small 56-69-year group, the increase in depth fell short of significance, most likely because of low power.

Sequencing used peripheral blood, obtained 28 days after the second AZD1222 dose. This TCR came from an adult who received the AZD1222 COVID-19 vaccine. The sequence is built from TRBV7-3 and TRBJ2-7; the D gene is perhaps TRBD1, on 6 matching bases. The CDR3 has the sequence CASSSTPGTYFF. The DNA reads as follows: TGTGCCAGCAGCTCGACCCCCGGGACATATTTCTTC.